This TCR beta chain was documented in a study of beta chain features in type 1 diabetes. Looking at the study overall: Sorted cells from all samples, numbering approximately 110,000,000, were examined.

Expressed TCRB transcripts got sequenced, as all isolated RNA was reverse transcribed. TCRdb's table, derived via immunoSEQ multiplex PCR, lists solely in-frame clones and lacks some. The sample yields roughly 370,000 clones, around 13% seen once. CDR1 GTSNPN and CDR2 SVGIG come from the germline V gene (reference sequence). The CDR3 extends over 14 amino acids. Trimming left V 3 bases short and J 2 bases short, with 12 bases between. This clone was counted once. The antigen is unknown. Notes on the study in general: Within patients, naive, central memory and Treg TCRB repertoires seemed more similar than within healthy donors. All four CD4+ subsets of Type 1 diabetes patients contained TCRB CDR3s that were moderately but significantly shorter.

The chain uses TRBV30 and TRBJ2-3, with D hard to call. This sequence was found in a man aged 25 to 45 in good health. Material: naive CD4+ T cells from blood. The CDR3 loop is CAWRGADFTDTQYF. The DNA for the CDR3 is TGTGCCTGGAGGGGTGCAGACTTCACAGATACGCAGTATTTT.